The 16 T cell receptor beta chains presented below share a single source sample, sequenced in a study of blood T cell repertoires in COVID-19. Profiled with immunoSEQ multiplex PCR; TCRdb holds only in-frame clones, not every one. The sample lists hundreds of thousands of clones; about 80% were seen once. The sequenced sample was peripheral blood. The origin of the receptors is an elderly woman with active or convalescent COVID-19.

As DNA, the CDR3 is TGCAGCGTTCCAAGCGGGGGGGGCCAAGAGACCCAGTACTTC. Protein product: CSVPSGGGQETQYF. This rearrangement joins TRBV29-1 to TRBJ2-5; 10 bases are shared with TRBD2. The CDR3 has 14 amino acids. The germline V gene encodes CDR1 SQVTM and CDR2 ANQGSEA. Unmatched junction bases numbered 4, after V lost 5 bases and J lost 1 base.

The chain's CDR3 is CASSDPRQGAATEAFF. Here the CDR3 DNA reads TGTGCCAGCAGTGACCCCAGACAGGGGGCTGCGACTGAAGCTTTCTTT. The rearrangement links TRBV25-1 to TRBJ1-1, with 10 bases fitting TRBD1. The V and J ends lost 3 bases and 5 bases, in that order; junction bases with no gene match: 9. CDR1 and CDR2 (germline): MGHDK, SYGVNS. The length of the CDR3 is 16 residues.

This clone turned up a few times. CDR3 nucleotides: TGTGCCAGCAGCTTATATTTGGAGACCCAGTACTTC. This translates into CASSLYLETQYF. V and J are TRBV7-9 and TRBJ2-5; D gene uncertain. Germline loops: CDR1 SEHNR, CDR2 FQNEAQ (reference sequence). This CDR3 spans 12 amino acids. V was shortened by 2 bases and J by 5 bases, with 6 bases between the two germline ends.

This sequence joins TRBV15 and TRBJ2-3, with 13 bases lining up with TRBD2. CDR1 LNHNV and CDR2 YYDKDF come from the germline V gene (reference sequence). The CDR3 has 19 residues. Trimming took 0 bases from V and 2 from J; bases not matched to a gene: 8. The CDR3 reads CATSRDWVTSGRATDTQYF. As DNA, the CDR3 is TGTGCCACCAGCAGAGATTGGGTAACTAGCGGGAGGGCCACAGATACGCAGTATTTT.

This chain uses TRBV10-2 with TRBJ2-4; D is ambiguous. The length of the CDR3 is 11 residues. Trimming took off 5 bases at V and 5 bases at J, with 4 bases between the two ends. Per germline, CDR1 WSHSY and CDR2 SAAADI. Written as DNA, the CDR3 is TGCGCCAGCAGTCCCGAAAACATTCAGTACTTC. Translated: CASSPENIQYF.

The genes are TRBV11-2 and TRBJ2-3; 11 bases line up with TRBD2. With 3 bases clipped from V and 3 bases from J, the junction kept 5 bases outside the gene matches. This CDR3 region has 16 residues. CDR1 and CDR2 (germline): SGHAT, FQNNGV. The CDR3 spells CASSLIAGGVTDTQYF. In DNA, the CDR3 is TGTGCCAGCAGCTTGATAGCGGGAGGGGTGACAGATACGCAGTATTTT.

This clone is a singleton in its sample. The chain joins TRBV4-1 to TRBJ1-6; 7 bases are a match to TRBD1. Germline V gene sequence: CDR1 MGHRA, CDR2 YSYEKL. The junction had 8 bases not matched to a gene; V was cut back by 2 bases and J by 7 bases. This CDR3 has 16 residues. CDR3 DNA: TGCGCCAGCAGCCAAATAATAAGCAGGGGGAATTCACCCCTCCACTTT. This codes for CASSQIISRGNSPLHF.

This chain links TRBV10-3 with TRBJ1-1; 12 nucleotides agree with TRBD1. Per the germline V gene, CDR1 is ENHRY and CDR2 is SYGVKD. This CDR3 is 16 amino acids long. The V segment lost 7 bases and the J segment 2 bases; nucleotides outside the gene matches: 8. CDR3 loop: CAIKTGTGGLNTEAFF. CDR3 bases: TGTGCCATCAAAACCGGGACAGGGGGCTTAAACACTGAAGCTTTCTTT.

This chain connects TRBV9 to TRBJ1-5, with 10 bases that match TRBD1. Germline assignment: CDR1 SGDLS and CDR2 YYNGEE. J was trimmed by 6 bases and V by 3 bases; bases with no gene match: 6. The CDR3 is made up of 15 amino acids. Here the CDR3 DNA reads TGTGCCAGCAGCGCCGGACAGGGGGGTAGTCAGCCCCAGCATTTT. This sequence encodes CASSAGQGGSQPQHF.

This chain uses TRBV14 with TRBJ2-1; tentatively, D is TRBD1 (5 bases). The CDR3 contains 14 residues. Germline-derived CDR1 and CDR2 are SGHDN and FVKESK. V gave up 1 base and J gave up 9 bases, with 13 bases separating them. CDR3 nucleotides: TGTGCCAGCAGCCAAGTCCAGGGTCGTGGTGAGCAGTTCTTC. Amino acid sequence: CASSQVQGRGEQFF. Full variable domain (remainder filled in from reference TRBV14 and TRBJ2-1): EAGVTQFPSHSVIEKGQTVTLRCDPISGHDNLYWYRRVMGKEIKFLLHFVKESKQDESGMPNNRFLAERTGGTYSTLKVQPAELEDSGVYFCASSQVQGRGEQFFGPGTRLTVL.

This sequence joins TRBV5-1 and TRBJ1-2, with D perhaps TRBD1 (6 bases). The V gene's germline CDR1 is SGHRS and CDR2 YFSETQ. V gave up 4 bases and J gave up 3 bases, with 10 bases separating them. The CDR3 has 13 amino acids. This chain's CDR3 is CASSPQGYYGYTF. CDR3 coding DNA: TGCGCCAGCAGCCCACAGGGTTACTATGGCTACACCTTC.

CDR3 sequence reads: CASSIARYTEAFF. Here the CDR3 DNA reads TGTGCCAGTAGTATAGCGCGATACACTGAAGCTTTCTTT. The gene calls are TRBV19 and TRBJ1-1, with D hard to call. CDR1 and CDR2 (germline): LNHDA, SQIVND (reference sequence). V shed 1 base and J shed 3 bases, with 6 bases lying between them. This CDR3 has 13 amino acids.

The chain is built from TRBV19 and TRBJ1-5; 8 positions match TRBD1. The CDR3 consists of 16 residues. Germline trimming cut 3 bases from V and 2 bases from J; bases unmatched to any gene: 6. Germline loops: CDR1 LNHDA, CDR2 SQIVND (reference sequence). In DNA form, the CDR3 reads TGTGCCAGTAGTATTGGGGACAGGAGGCGCAATCAGCCCCAGCATTTT. Translation: CASSIGDRRRNQPQHF.

In this sample, this clone turned up once. At the DNA level, this CDR3 is encoded by other sequences in the same sample as well. The chain recombines TRBV2 with TRBJ1-1; TRBD1 matches 8 bases. The CDR3 spans 13 residues. Germline CDR1 is SNHLY and CDR2 is FYNNEI. With 6 bases clipped from V and 5 bases from J, the junction kept 5 bases outside the gene matches. CDR3 loop: CASSGTGGTEAFF. Here the CDR3 DNA reads TGTGCCAGCAGCGGAACAGGGGGGACTGAAGCTTTCTTT.

This sequence joins TRBV11-2 and TRBJ1-2, with D possibly TRBD1 on 5 matching bases. The germline V gene encodes CDR1 SGHAT and CDR2 FQNNGV. The V end was cut by 5 bases, the J end by 4 bases, with 11 bases between. The CDR3 contains 13 residues. The CDR3, as DNA: TGTGCCAGCAGCGCAGGGTTAGGCTATGGCTACACCTTC. Its translation: CASSAGLGYGYTF.

The chain couples TRBV3-1 (or the pseudogene TRBV3-2) to TRBJ2-5, with a tentative D call TRBD1 (5 bases). Germline V gene data show CDR1 as LGHDT and CDR2 as YNNKEL (reference sequence). The V end lost 2 bases, the J end lost 2 bases, and 9 bases lay between the germline ends. The CDR3 totals 14 residues. The CDR3 reads CASSQRTLQETQYF. The CDR3 DNA is TGTGCCAGCAGCCAAAGGACACTGCAAGAGACCCAGTACTTC.